This T cell receptor (beta chain) was observed in a study of T cells in Graves' hyperthyroidism and ophthalmopathy. Notes on the study in general: The model predicted ophthalmopathy a median approximately seven months before onset.

The CDR3 runs to 13 residues. In germline, CDR1 is MNHEY, CDR2 SVGEGT. The ends were cut back, 10 bases at V and 4 bases at J, with 16 bases in the middle. Amplified TCR beta CDR3 regions derived from RNA transcripts. The TCR CDR3 first-round RT-PCR relied on the HTBI primer set. Each CDR3 protein gets one entry after TCRdb re-called the multiplex PCR reads with MiXCR. The repertoire holds about 420,000 distinct CDR3 sequences, with roughly an eighth as singletons. This clonotype was recorded at least ten times. As yet, its antigen is unknown. Uncontrolled infection, other autoimmune disease, pregnancy or lactation led to exclusion. A roughly 10 ml volume of fresh peripheral blood provided the PBMCs.

The genes are TRBV6-2 or TRBV6-3 and TRBJ1-1, with no clear D. Material for sequencing was blood. This TCR was sampled from a woman aged 18-29 years with Graves' hyperthyroidism. The DNA for the CDR3 is TGTGCCACCCAGCATGGGTTTATCACTGAAGCTTTCTTT. Amino acid sequence: CATQHGFITEAFF.